The sample holds one count of the clone carrying this T cell receptor beta chain. Its specificity is not known. CDR1 is SGHRS, CDR2 YFSETQ, per germline. This CDR3 is 16 amino acids long. Losses at the gene ends were 0 bases for V and 4 bases for J; bases not matched to a gene: 9. Only in-frame clones appear in the TCRdb table, and some are missing; sequencing was by immunoSEQ multiplex PCR. This sample has about 52,000 clones, with around nine tenths found just once. The data originate from a study of T cells in localized non-small cell lung cancer. Study-wide results and caveats: There was an association of higher blood T cell density with longer overall survival. Adjacent lung had a median approximately 57 of the 100 largest tumor clones. Uninvolved adjacent lung, not tumor, had the highest T cell clonality. Sequencing was limited to one tumor region, leaving the possibility of heterogeneity open.

The sequencing used PBMCs, collected before any cancer treatment. V usage is TRBV5-1 and J usage is TRBJ2-7, with 8 bases identical to TRBD1. This receptor was obtained from a female donor with stage II lung adenocarcinoma. Here the CDR3 DNA reads TGCGCCAGCAGCTTGGGAAACCGGGACAGGATATACGAGCAGTACTTC. Translating gives CASSLGNRDRIYEQYF.